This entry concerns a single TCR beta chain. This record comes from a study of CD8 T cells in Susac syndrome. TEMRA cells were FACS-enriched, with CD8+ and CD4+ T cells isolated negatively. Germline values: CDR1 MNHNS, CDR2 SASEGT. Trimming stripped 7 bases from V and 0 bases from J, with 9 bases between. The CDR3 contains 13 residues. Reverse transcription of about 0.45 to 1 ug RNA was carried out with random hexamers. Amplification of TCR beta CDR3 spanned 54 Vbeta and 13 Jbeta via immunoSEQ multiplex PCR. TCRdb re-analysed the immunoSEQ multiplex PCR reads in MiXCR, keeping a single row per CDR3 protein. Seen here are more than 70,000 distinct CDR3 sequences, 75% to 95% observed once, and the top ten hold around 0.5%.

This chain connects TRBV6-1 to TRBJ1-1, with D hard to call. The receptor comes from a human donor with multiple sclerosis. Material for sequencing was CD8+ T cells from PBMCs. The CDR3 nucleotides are TGTGCCAGCACGGGGTTTATGAACACTGAAGCTTTCTTT. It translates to CASTGFMNTEAFF.